The 20 T cell receptor beta chains below all came from one sample that was sequenced in a study of blood T cell repertoires in COVID-19. The assay was immunoSEQ multiplex PCR, and TCRdb's table has in-frame clones only and misses some. The sample has 120,000 to 150,000 clones; approximately 83% are singletons. Sequencing input: peripheral blood. These receptors were collected from a woman between 55 and 75 years old with COVID-19, enrolled during active disease.

The J gene is TRBJ1-6, the V gene TRBV27, with unresolved D. Germline loops: CDR1 MNHEY, CDR2 SMNVEV (reference sequence). Trimming stripped 6 bases from V and 7 bases from J, with 25 bases between. The length of the CDR3 is 18 residues. The CDR3 nucleotides read TGTGCCAGCAGACCTTATGGACTCCGACCGTTAGAAAATTCACCCCTCCACTTT. Its protein is CASRPYGLRPLENSPLHF.

This clone was counted a single time. The genes are TRBV10-3 and TRBJ1-1; D gene ambiguous. The CDR3 contains 13 residues. CDR1 ENHRY and CDR2 SYGVKD come from the germline V gene. V was clipped by 4 bases and J by 1 base, with 7 bases between them. The CDR3 spells CAISVEGNTEAFF. For the CDR3, the DNA is TGTGCCATCAGTGTCGAGGGGAACACTGAAGCTTTCTTT.

The V gene is TRBV6-5, the J gene TRBJ1-2; 7 positions agree with TRBD1. The CDR3 sequence is 16 residues long. The V and J ends lost 2 bases and 0 bases, in that order; junction bases with no gene match: 6. Germline CDR1 is MNHEY and CDR2 is SVGAGI. CDR3: CASSYGSTGSNYGYTF. The CDR3 DNA follows: TGTGCCAGCAGTTACGGCTCGACAGGGTCTAACTATGGCTACACCTTC.

With respect to this clone: A junction end diverges from the germline sequence, so it may reflect a read error. The V gene is TRBV3-1 (or the pseudogene TRBV3-2), the J gene TRBJ1-2, with 8 bases fitting TRBD1. The CDR3 contains 14 residues. Germline V gene lookup returns CDR1 LGHDT and CDR2 YNNKEL (reference sequence). CDR3: CASRQGQGSYGYTF. In nucleotides, the CDR3 is TGTGCCAGCAGACAAGGACAGGGAAGCTATGGCTACACCTTC.

This sequence joins TRBV5-6 and TRBJ1-6; D is unclear. The CDR3 extends over 12 amino acids. Looked up from germline, CDR1 is SGHDT and CDR2 is YYEEEE. With 1 base removed from V and 7 bases from J, the gap between germline ends came to 3 bases. The CDR3 bases are TGTGCCAGCAGCTTGCGGAATTCACCCCTCCACTTT. Encoded protein: CASSLRNSPLHF.

As for this clone: The same CDR3 is also encoded by other DNA sequences in this sample. The chain has TRBV12-3 or TRBV12-4 and TRBJ2-1; D is undetermined. Between the trimmed V and J ends, which lost 3 bases and 5 bases, there was a span of 8 bases. The length of the CDR3 is 13 residues. The CDR3 is CASSFDKHNEQFF. The CDR3 DNA reads as TGTGCCAGCAGTTTTGACAAGCACAATGAGCAGTTCTTC.

The chain uses TRBV6-5 and TRBJ1-2; D remains ambiguous. This CDR3 comprises 15 residues. Germline CDR1 and CDR2: MNHEY and SVGAGI. Between the trimmed V and J ends, which lost 0 bases and 4 bases, there was a span of 12 bases. The CDR3 bases are TGTGCCAGCAGTTACTCGAGAACCCGAGGCTATGGCTACACCTTC. As protein: CASSYSRTRGYGYTF.

This clone was detected only once. This chain uses TRBV7-3 with TRBJ1-1, with TRBD1 as a possible D gene (5 bases). This CDR3 is built from 15 residues. V dropped 7 bases and J dropped 0 bases, with 15 bases sitting between them. Germline V gene lookup returns CDR1 SGHTA and CDR2 FQGTGA. The DNA of the CDR3 is TGTGCCAGCATCCTACAGACAGTTATGAACACTGAAGCTTTCTTT. It is translated as CASILQTVMNTEAFF.

The chain couples TRBV10-2 to TRBJ2-5; D unresolved. V lost 5 bases to trimming and J lost 5 bases, with 12 bases between them. Looked up from germline, CDR1 is WSHSY and CDR2 is SAAADI. The CDR3 is made up of 13 amino acids. The CDR3 DNA sequence: TGCGCCAGCAGTCACGACCTGGGCGAGACCCAGTACTTC. Protein sequence: CASSHDLGETQYF.

This chain joins TRBV10-2 and TRBJ2-1; 8 bases are shared with TRBD1. Losses at the gene ends were 0 bases for V and 6 bases for J; bases not matched to a gene: 19. This CDR3 comprises 20 residues. From germline, CDR1 is WSHSY and CDR2 SAAADI. The CDR3 loop is CASSESGGSGETGGRNEQFF. The CDR3 DNA reads TGCGCCAGCAGTGAGTCTGGGGGATCCGGTGAAACAGGGGGGCGCAATGAGCAGTTCTTC.

The chain has TRBV29-1 and TRBJ1-1; maybe TRBD1 (6 bases). The germline V and J ends were trimmed by 4 bases and 4 bases, with 13 bases remaining between them. The CDR3 has 13 residues. Per germline, CDR1 SQVTM and CDR2 ANQGSEA. The CDR3 spells CSVGVGAGTEAFF. The CDR3, as DNA: TGCAGCGTTGGTGTGGGGGCCGGCACTGAAGCTTTCTTT. Supplemented by reference TRBV29-1 and TRBJ1-1, the full variable domain reads SAVISQKPSRDICQRGTSLTIQCQVDSQVTMMFWYRQQPGQSLTLIATANQGSEATYESGFVIDKFPISRPNLTFSTLTVSNMSPEDSSIYLCSVGVGAGTEAFFGQGTRLTVV.

The rearrangement links TRBV7-8 to TRBJ2-1, with 8 bases identical to TRBD1. J was trimmed by 4 bases and V by 10 bases; bases with no gene match: 12. This CDR3 has 15 residues. The germline V gene encodes CDR1 SGHVS and CDR2 FQNEAQ. CDR3 nucleotides: TGTGCCACCCTTGTCGGGACAGGACCTTACAATGAGCAGTTCTTC. Protein: CATLVGTGPYNEQFF. Based on the CDR3 plus reference TRBV7-8 and TRBJ2-1, the full variable domain is GAGVSQSPRYKVAKRGQDVALRCDPISGHVSLFWYQQALGQGPEFLTYFQNEAQLDKSGLPSDRFFAERPEGSVSTLKIQRTQQEDSAVYLCATLVGTGPYNEQFFGPGTRLTVL.

This chain links TRBV5-1 with TRBJ1-1, with D perhaps matching TRBD1 (6 bases). Germline CDR1 and CDR2: SGHRS and YFSETQ. The CDR3 totals 14 residues. V lost 6 bases, J lost 2 bases, and 14 bases lay in between. The CDR3 spells CASTRGDKNTEAFF. The CDR3, as DNA: TGCGCCAGCACCCGGGGGGACAAAAACACTGAAGCTTTCTTT. Using reference TRBV5-1 and TRBJ1-1 for the parts outside the CDR3, the full variable domain is KAGVTQTPRYLIKTRGQQVTLSCSPISGHRSVSWYQQTPGQGLQFLFEYFSETQRNKGNFPGRFSGRQFSNSRSEMNVSTLELGDSALYLCASTRGDKNTEAFFGQGTRLTVV.

V is TRBV10-3 and J is TRBJ2-3; D perhaps matches TRBD2 (5 bases). Germline lookup yields CDR1 ENHRY and CDR2 SYGVKD. This CDR3 has 14 amino acids. Between the trimmed V and J ends, which lost 5 bases and 6 bases, there was a span of 15 bases. As DNA, the CDR3 is TGTGCCATCAGTACTGAAGGGTTAGCGGATACGCAGTATTTT. Its protein is CAISTEGLADTQYF.

This clone was counted only a few times. The CDR3 DNA is TGTGCCAGCGACGGACAGGGATGGTATGGCTACACCTTC. It is translated as CASDGQGWYGYTF. The chain recombines TRBV2 with TRBJ1-2; 8 bases are shared with TRBD1. Unmatched junction bases numbered 7, after V lost 8 bases and J lost 5 bases. The CDR3 is 13 amino acids. CDR1 and CDR2 (germline): SNHLY, FYNNEI.

V is TRBV27 and J is TRBJ1-1, with 11 positions matching TRBD1. The germline V gene encodes CDR1 MNHEY and CDR2 SMNVEV (reference sequence). The CDR3 length is 15 residues. Germline trimming cut 3 bases from V and 6 bases from J; bases unmatched to any gene: 6. For the CDR3, the DNA is TGTGCCAGCAGTTTTTACGGGACAGGGGGTGCTGAAGCTTTCTTT. Its protein product is CASSFYGTGGAEAFF.

V is TRBV11-3 and J is TRBJ1-1; D perhaps matches TRBD1 (6 bases). CDR3 size: 12 residues. Trimming took 6 bases from V and 7 from J, leaving 12 bases between them. In germline, CDR1 is SGHNT, CDR2 YENEEA. The CDR3 nucleotides are TGTGCCAGCAGTCGGGGGGCCAATGAAGCTTTCTTT. Translating gives CASSRGANEAFF.

This chain connects TRBV6-2 or TRBV6-3 to TRBJ1-6, with no clear D. The CDR3 spans 16 residues. The germline gives CDR1 MNHEY, CDR2 SVGEGT. Trimming cost V 6 bases and J 2 bases, with 14 bases left between them. CDR3 sequence (DNA): TGTGCCAGCAGCCCAGACATACCTACCTATAATTCACCCCTCCACTTT. Protein sequence: CASSPDIPTYNSPLHF.

The gene calls are TRBV7-8 and TRBJ2-2, with D possibly matching TRBD1 (6 bases). The CDR3 contains 15 residues. V was pared by 5 bases and J by 4 bases, with 14 bases between. Germline V gene data show CDR1 as SGHVS and CDR2 as FQNEAQ. The CDR3 sequence: CASSPRTELTGELFF. In nucleotides, the CDR3 is TGTGCCAGCAGCCCCAGGACAGAGCTCACCGGGGAGCTGTTTTTT.

This chain connects TRBV7-2 to TRBJ1-1, with 10 bases fitting TRBD1. Germline CDR1 SGHTA, CDR2 FQGNSA. V gave up 2 bases and J gave up 10 bases; unmatched junction bases: 10. This CDR3 region has 15 residues. The CDR3 is CASSLNGDRGQVAFF. CDR3 DNA sequence: TGTGCCAGCAGCTTAAACGGCGACAGGGGGCAGGTAGCTTTCTTT.